This T cell receptor beta chain derives from a study of shared clonotypes between healthy human individuals. Notes on the study in general: Naive subsets typically showed greater estimated richness than memory subsets. Sequencing depth was predicted to influence how clonotypes are shared among donors.

Cells designated naive CD8 were CD45RO-negative and were positively selected for CCR7, with terminally differentiated effector memory CD45RA+ cells excluded. Turning to this clone: Its antigen is not known.

Assay execution took place at the deep level. The input for sorted-subset replicate PCRs was around 200 ng DNA, tens of thousands of T cell genomes. This table comes from immunoSEQ multiplex PCR, and its TCRdb copy is limited to in-frame clones, with some not included. This table has approximately 2,000,000 clones, around 93% appearing once. The sequence was obtained from a man between 18 and 35 years old in good health. Some clones in this sample may be carry-over from other donors' samples. Material: naive CD8+ T cells from PBMCs.

The CDR3 coding sequence is TGCGCCAGCAGCCAAGATATGTCACAGGTTCACACTGAAGCTTTCTTT. As protein: CASSQDMSQVHTEAFF. The genes are TRBV4-3 and TRBJ1-1; weak D call: TRBD1 (5 bases). This CDR3 comprises 16 residues. The V end lost 0 bases, the J end lost 3 bases, and 14 bases lay between the germline ends. CDR1 is LGHNA, CDR2 YSLEER, per germline.